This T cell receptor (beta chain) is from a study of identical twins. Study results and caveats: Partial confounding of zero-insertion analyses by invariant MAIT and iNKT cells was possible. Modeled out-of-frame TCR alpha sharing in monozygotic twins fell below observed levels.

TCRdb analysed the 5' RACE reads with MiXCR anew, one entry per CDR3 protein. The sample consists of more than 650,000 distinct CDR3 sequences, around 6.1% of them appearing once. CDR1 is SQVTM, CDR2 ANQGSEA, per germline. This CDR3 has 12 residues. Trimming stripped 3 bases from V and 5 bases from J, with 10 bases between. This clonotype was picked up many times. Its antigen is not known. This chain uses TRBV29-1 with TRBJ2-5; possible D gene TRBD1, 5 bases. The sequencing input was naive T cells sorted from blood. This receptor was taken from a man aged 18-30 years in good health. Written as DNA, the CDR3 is TGCAGCGTTGAGGGGCCCGAGGAGACCCAGTACTTC. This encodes CSVEGPEETQYF.